Following are 4 T cell receptor beta chains from one sample sequenced in a study of T-cell reconstitution after alpha-beta-depleted transplantation in children. Unique molecular identifiers were incorporated when the TCRbeta library was constructed. One entry per CDR3 protein results from TCRdb running MiXCR on the PCR reads. Here the sample spans about 350,000 distinct CDR3 sequences, roughly 15% being singletons. This specimen was PBMCs, taken from the stem cell graft. The receptors derive from a human donor who donated a stem cell graft to a child with Fanconi anemia.

This clonotype was seen many times. The V call is TRBV12-3 or TRBV12-4, the J call TRBJ1-1; D is unclear. The CDR3 has 12 amino acids. V gave up 5 bases and J gave up 1 base, with 5 bases separating them. CDR3 protein: CASSPGNTEAFF. For the CDR3, the DNA is TGTGCCAGCAGTCCAGGGAACACTGAAGCTTTCTTT.

The rearrangement uses TRBV7-9 and TRBJ1-2; D is unresolved. V lost 0 bases and J 10 bases, leaving 6 bases between the germline ends. Germline V gene data show CDR1 as SEHNR and CDR2 as FQNEAQ (reference sequence). The CDR3 runs to 11 residues. The CDR3 loop reads CASSLAEDYTF. The CDR3 nucleotides are TGTGCCAGCAGCTTAGCAGAGGACTACACCTTC.

This sequence joins TRBV7-8 and TRBJ2-5; D perhaps matches TRBD2 (7 bases). Per germline, CDR1 SGHVS and CDR2 FQNEAQ. The CDR3 length is 17 residues. The ends were cut back, 5 bases at V and 1 base at J, with 20 bases in the middle. The CDR3 DNA follows: TGTGCCAGCAGCCTCCCCTGGGGGGGGGCTATCCAAGAGACCCAGTACTTC. It yields the protein CASSLPWGGAIQETQYF.

This sequence joins TRBV27 and TRBJ2-6; 7 positions match TRBD1. From germline, CDR1 is MNHEY and CDR2 SMNVEV (reference sequence). The CDR3 covers 19 residues. Unmatched junction bases numbered 11, after V lost 3 bases and J lost 0 bases. CDR3 bases: TGTGCCAGCAGTTTTTACGGACGACAGGGCCCCTCTGGGGCCAACGTCCTGACTTTC. Translated, it gives CASSFYGRQGPSGANVLTF.